The 17 T cell receptor beta chains reported below all come from one sample, sequenced in a study of T cell responses to AZD1222 COVID-19 vaccine. The repertoire was sequenced with immunoSEQ multiplex PCR; TCRdb's copy has only in-frame clones and lacks some. The sample has fewer than 120,000 clones; around 80% are singletons. This sample comprised peripheral blood, obtained on day 0 of AZD1222 vaccination. Receptors originate from an adult in good health.

The chain links TRBV19 to TRBJ2-2, with 9 nucleotides matching TRBD1. V shed 2 bases and J 3 bases; nucleotides not matched to a gene: 7. This CDR3 is built from 17 residues. The V gene's germline CDR1 is LNHDA and CDR2 SQIVND (reference sequence). DNA for the CDR3: TGTGCCAGTAGTATACCGGGACAGGGTCGAGACACCGGGGAGCTGTTTTTT. Protein product: CASSIPGQGRDTGELFF.

The chain uses TRBV7-9 and TRBJ1-5; TRBD1 agrees at 8 bases. Germline V gene lookup returns CDR1 SEHNR and CDR2 FQNEAQ (reference sequence). The CDR3 is 19 residues long. Losses at the gene ends were 6 bases for V and 0 bases for J; bases not matched to a gene: 16. The CDR3 loop reads CASSSSNRGTANSNQPQHF. The CDR3 DNA is TGTGCCAGCAGTTCTTCAAACAGGGGGACCGCCAATAGCAATCAGCCCCAGCATTTT.

The V and J genes are TRBV18 and TRBJ2-7; 7 positions agree with TRBD2. Trimming at V came to 3 bases and at J to 6 bases, leaving 11 bases not matched to a gene. The CDR3 is 15 residues long. The germline gives CDR1 KGHSH, CDR2 LQKENI. CDR3 region: CASSPLSAGDSEQYF. CDR3 DNA: TGTGCCAGCTCACCGTTGTCCGCGGGAGATAGCGAGCAGTACTTC.

The CDR3 coding sequence is TGTGCCAGCAGTGTGAGAAAGGACGGATTAAATGAAAAACTGTTTTTT. Translation gives CASSVRKDGLNEKLFF. V gene TRBV11-2 combines with J gene TRBJ1-4; no firm D call. The germline V gene encodes CDR1 SGHAT and CDR2 FQNNGV. CDR3 size: 16 residues. With 6 bases removed from V and 5 bases from J, the gap between germline ends came to 19 bases. Full variable domain (outside the CDR3, taken from reference TRBV11-2 and TRBJ1-4): EAGVAQSPRYKIIEKRQSVAFWCNPISGHATLYWYQQILGQGPKLLIQFQNNGVVDDSQLPKDRFSAERLKGVDSTLKIQPAKLEDSAVYLCASSVRKDGLNEKLFFGSGTQLSVL.

J is TRBJ1-5 and V is TRBV6-2 or TRBV6-3; possibly TRBD1 for D (5 bases). CDR3 length equals 15 residues. Germline V CDR1 and CDR2: MNHEY, SVGEGT. Deletions cut 0 bases from V and 3 bases from J, with 9 bases between. The CDR3 bases are TGTGCCAGCAGTTACTCCGCAGGGCTCAATCAGCCCCAGCATTTT. This translates into CASSYSAGLNQPQHF.

The gene calls are TRBV7-9 and TRBJ1-1, with TRBD1 as a possible D gene (5 bases). Looked up from germline, CDR1 is SEHNR and CDR2 is FQNEAQ (reference sequence). The CDR3 is 14 amino acids. V shed 3 bases and J shed 2 bases, with 10 bases lying between them. In DNA, the CDR3 is TGTGCCAGCAGCTTGGGGGTCCTTAACACTGAAGCTTTCTTT. It translates to CASSLGVLNTEAFF.

The chain uses TRBV6-1 and TRBJ1-2, with D uncertain. CDR1 MNHNS and CDR2 SASEGT come from the germline V gene. Between the trimmed V and J ends, which lost 1 base and 5 bases, there was a span of 11 bases. This CDR3 region has 14 residues. This chain's CDR3 is CASSEDVRSYGYTF. The CDR3 coding sequence is TGTGCCAGCAGTGAAGATGTCCGTAGTTATGGCTACACCTTC.

This clone showed up just a few times. This chain joins TRBV5-6 and TRBJ1-4; 9 bases agree with TRBD1. J gave up 0 bases and V 6 bases, and 6 bases lay outside the gene matches. Germline V lookup: CDR1 SGHDT, CDR2 YYEEEE. CDR3 length equals 16 residues. CDR3 sequence (DNA): TGTGCCAGCAACCCGGGACAGGGAGCAACTAATGAAAAACTGTTTTTT. Translated, it gives CASNPGQGATNEKLFF.

The rearrangement joins TRBV19 to TRBJ2-7; the D is unclear. This CDR3 region has 14 residues. Trimming pared 3 bases from V and 3 bases from J, leaving 12 bases between. Germline CDR1 reads LNHDA; CDR2 reads SQIVND (reference sequence). The CDR3 sequence is CASSIGTEFYEQYF. In DNA, the CDR3 is TGTGCCAGTAGTATCGGAACAGAGTTCTACGAGCAGTACTTC.

The gene calls are TRBV5-6 and TRBJ2-2; the match to TRBD2 covers 9 bases. The CDR3 spans 15 residues. Germline CDR1 SGHDT, CDR2 YYEEEE. Trimming at V came to 7 bases and at J to 7 bases, leaving 11 bases not matched to a gene. The CDR3: CASSESGRYGGELFF. The DNA for the CDR3 is TGTGCCAGCTCCGAGAGCGGGAGGTACGGCGGGGAGCTGTTTTTT.

The chain is built from TRBV28 and TRBJ1-2, with TRBD1 matching over 10 bases. The CDR3 has 16 amino acids. Unmatched junction bases numbered 10, after V lost 6 bases and J lost 3 bases. The germline V gene encodes CDR1 MDHEN and CDR2 SYDVKM. CDR3 DNA sequence: TGTGCCAGCAGGGGGAGTTCCGGACAGGGGGACTATGGCTACACCTTC. Its translation: CASRGSSGQGDYGYTF.

The chain links TRBV5-1 to TRBJ2-1; 8 nucleotides match TRBD2. This CDR3 contains 15 residues. Looked up from germline, CDR1 is SGHRS and CDR2 is YFSETQ. Trimming removed 2 bases from V and 5 bases from J; junction bases left unmatched: 6. The CDR3 loop is CASSFPLADNNEQFF. DNA for the CDR3: TGCGCCAGCAGCTTCCCACTAGCGGACAACAATGAGCAGTTCTTC.

The chain employs TRBV27 and TRBJ1-4; the match to TRBD1 covers 10 bases. Losses at the gene ends were 6 bases for V and 5 bases for J; bases not matched to a gene: 6. Germline CDR1 and CDR2: MNHEY and SMNVEV (reference sequence). The CDR3 is 15 residues long. The chain's CDR3 is CASRNPGQGNEKLFF. The CDR3 DNA reads TGTGCCAGCAGAAATCCGGGACAGGGGAATGAAAAACTGTTTTTT.

The J gene is TRBJ1-2, the V gene TRBV5-1; tentatively, D is TRBD1 (5 bases). Germline loops: CDR1 SGHRS, CDR2 YFSETQ. V lost 4 bases and J 2 bases, leaving 15 bases between the germline ends. This CDR3 has 15 amino acids. This CDR3 is CASSPSAGTNYGYTF. The DNA of the CDR3 is TGCGCCAGCAGCCCGTCGGCAGGGACCAACTATGGCTACACCTTC.

This chain uses TRBV4-1 with TRBJ2-7, with 7 bases aligning to TRBD1. J lost 6 bases, V lost 4 bases, and 12 bases had no gene match. Germline V lookup: CDR1 MGHRA, CDR2 YSYEKL. The CDR3 loop spans 15 amino acids. CDR3 coding DNA: TGCGCCAGCAGCCTTACACGACAGGGAAGGGGCGAGCAGTACTTC. Translating it yields CASSLTRQGRGEQYF.

The V call is TRBV9, the J call TRBJ2-2, with a tentative D call TRBD2 (6 bases). CDR1 is SGDLS, CDR2 YYNGEE, per germline. Trimming shortened V by 3 bases and J by 2 bases, and 11 bases separated the two germline ends. CDR3 length: 15 amino acids. Here the CDR3 reads CASSGGDLNTGELFF. As DNA, the CDR3 is TGTGCCAGCAGCGGGGGGGATCTAAACACCGGGGAGCTGTTTTTT.

The chain is built from TRBV7-9 and TRBJ2-2; the D gene is possibly TRBD1 (7 bases). Per germline, CDR1 SEHNR and CDR2 FQNEAQ (reference sequence). The CDR3 covers 17 residues. Trimming cost V 2 bases and J 2 bases, with 15 bases left between them. Written as DNA, the CDR3 is TGTGCCAGCAGCTTAAGGGGACAGCGGGCCAACACCGGGGAGCTGTTTTTT. Its protein product is CASSLRGQRANTGELFF.